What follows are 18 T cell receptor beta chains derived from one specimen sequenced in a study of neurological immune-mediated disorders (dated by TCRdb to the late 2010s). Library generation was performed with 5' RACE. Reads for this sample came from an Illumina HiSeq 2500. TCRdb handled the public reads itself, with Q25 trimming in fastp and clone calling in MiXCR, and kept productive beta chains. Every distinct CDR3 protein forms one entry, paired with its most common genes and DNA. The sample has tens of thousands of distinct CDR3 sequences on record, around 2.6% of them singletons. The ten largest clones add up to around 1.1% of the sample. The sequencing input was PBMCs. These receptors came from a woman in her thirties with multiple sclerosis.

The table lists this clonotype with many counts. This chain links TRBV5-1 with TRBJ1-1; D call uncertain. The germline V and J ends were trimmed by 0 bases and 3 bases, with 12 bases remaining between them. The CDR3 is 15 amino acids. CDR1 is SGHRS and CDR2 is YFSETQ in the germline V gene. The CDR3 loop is CASSLGGGKYTEAFF. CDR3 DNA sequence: TGCGCCAGCAGCTTGGGCGGCGGGAAGTACACTGAAGCTTTCTTT.

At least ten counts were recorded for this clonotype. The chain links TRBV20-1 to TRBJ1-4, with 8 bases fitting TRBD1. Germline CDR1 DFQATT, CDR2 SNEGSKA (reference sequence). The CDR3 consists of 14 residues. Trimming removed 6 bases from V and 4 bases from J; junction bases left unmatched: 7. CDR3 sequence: CSAVRQGLNEKLFF. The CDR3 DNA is TGCAGTGCCGTCAGACAGGGGCTTAATGAAAAACTGTTTTTT.

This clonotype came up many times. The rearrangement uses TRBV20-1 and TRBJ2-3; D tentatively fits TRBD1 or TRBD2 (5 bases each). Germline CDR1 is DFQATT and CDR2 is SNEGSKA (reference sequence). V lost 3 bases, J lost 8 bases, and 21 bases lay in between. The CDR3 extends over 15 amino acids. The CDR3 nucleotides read TGCAGTGCTAGGGCTACCGGGACCAAAGTTGGTACGCAGTATTTT. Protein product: CSARATGTKVGTQYF.

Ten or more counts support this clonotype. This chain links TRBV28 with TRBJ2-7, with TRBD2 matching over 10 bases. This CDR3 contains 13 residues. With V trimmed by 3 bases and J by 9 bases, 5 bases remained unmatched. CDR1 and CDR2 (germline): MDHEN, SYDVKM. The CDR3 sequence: CASSLASGRRQYF. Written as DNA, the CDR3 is TGTGCCAGCAGTTTGGCTAGCGGGAGAAGGCAGTACTTC.

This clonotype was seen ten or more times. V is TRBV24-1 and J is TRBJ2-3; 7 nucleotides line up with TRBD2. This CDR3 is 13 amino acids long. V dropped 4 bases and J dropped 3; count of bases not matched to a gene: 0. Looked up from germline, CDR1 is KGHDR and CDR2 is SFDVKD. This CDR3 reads CATSDGGTDTQYF. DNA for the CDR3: TGTGCCACCAGTGACGGGGGGACAGATACGCAGTATTTT.

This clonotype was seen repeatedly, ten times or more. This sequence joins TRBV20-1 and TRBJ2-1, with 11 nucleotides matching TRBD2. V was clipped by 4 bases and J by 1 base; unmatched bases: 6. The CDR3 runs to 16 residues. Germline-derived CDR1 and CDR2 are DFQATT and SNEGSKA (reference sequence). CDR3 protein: CSATQLAGGSYNEQFF. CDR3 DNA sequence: TGCAGTGCTACCCAATTAGCGGGAGGGTCCTACAATGAGCAGTTCTTC.

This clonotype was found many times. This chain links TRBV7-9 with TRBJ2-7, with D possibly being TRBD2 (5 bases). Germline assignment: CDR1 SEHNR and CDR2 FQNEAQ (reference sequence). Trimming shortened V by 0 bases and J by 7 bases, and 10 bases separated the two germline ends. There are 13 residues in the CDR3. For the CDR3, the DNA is TGTGCCAGCAGCTTAGCGCGGTCGGGGGAGCAGTACTTC. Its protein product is CASSLARSGEQYF.

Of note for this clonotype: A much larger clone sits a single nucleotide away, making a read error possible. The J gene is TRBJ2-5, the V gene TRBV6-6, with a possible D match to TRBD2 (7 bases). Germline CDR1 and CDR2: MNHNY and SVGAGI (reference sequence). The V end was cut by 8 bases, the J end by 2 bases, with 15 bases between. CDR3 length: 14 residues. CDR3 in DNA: TGTGCCAGCGAAGGGGGAGGGAGGCAAGAGACCCAGTACTTC. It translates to CASEGGGRQETQYF.

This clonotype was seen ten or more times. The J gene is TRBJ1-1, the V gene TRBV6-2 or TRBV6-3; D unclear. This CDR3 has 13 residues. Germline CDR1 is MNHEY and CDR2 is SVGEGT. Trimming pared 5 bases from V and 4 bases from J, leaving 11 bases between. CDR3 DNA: TGTGCCAGCAGTAGAAGTGTAGCCACTGAAGCTTTCTTT. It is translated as CASSRSVATEAFF.

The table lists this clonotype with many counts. The CDR3: CSARVPGLAVYNEQFF. The DNA for the CDR3 is TGCAGTGCTAGAGTCCCCGGACTAGCGGTCTACAATGAGCAGTTCTTC. J is TRBJ2-1 and V is TRBV20-1; TRBD2 agrees at 10 bases. Germline CDR1 DFQATT, CDR2 SNEGSKA (reference sequence). This CDR3 comprises 16 residues. V was pared by 1 base and J by 3 bases, with 6 bases of the junction left unmatched.

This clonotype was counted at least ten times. The CDR3 DNA is TGCGCCAGCAGCCAAGCCATGAGGGAGGGCAAAAACATTCAGTACTTC. It codes for CASSQAMREGKNIQYF. The chain combines TRBV4-3 with TRBJ2-4; 7 bases map to TRBD2. Per germline, CDR1 LGHNA and CDR2 YSLEER. V dropped 1 base and J dropped 3; count of bases not matched to a gene: 6. The CDR3 has 16 amino acids.

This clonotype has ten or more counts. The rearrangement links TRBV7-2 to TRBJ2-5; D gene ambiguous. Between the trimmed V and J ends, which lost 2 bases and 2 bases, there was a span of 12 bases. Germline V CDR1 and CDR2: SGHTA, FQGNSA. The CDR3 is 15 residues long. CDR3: CASSLNRYIQETQYF. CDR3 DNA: TGTGCCAGCAGCTTAAACCGGTATATTCAAGAGACCCAGTACTTC.

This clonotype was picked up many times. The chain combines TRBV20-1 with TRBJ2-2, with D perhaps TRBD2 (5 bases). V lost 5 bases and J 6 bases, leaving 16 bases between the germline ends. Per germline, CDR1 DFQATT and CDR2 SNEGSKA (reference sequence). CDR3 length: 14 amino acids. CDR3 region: CSAPTGMFPGELFF. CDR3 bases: TGCAGTGCTCCGACCGGGATGTTCCCCGGGGAGCTGTTTTTT.

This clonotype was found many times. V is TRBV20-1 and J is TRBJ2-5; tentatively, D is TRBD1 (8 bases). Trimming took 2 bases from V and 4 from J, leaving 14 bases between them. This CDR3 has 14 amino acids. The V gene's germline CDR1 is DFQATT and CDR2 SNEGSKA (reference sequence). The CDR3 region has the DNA TGCAGTGCTAGATTGACAGGGGAGGGAGAGACCCAGTACTTC. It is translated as CSARLTGEGETQYF.

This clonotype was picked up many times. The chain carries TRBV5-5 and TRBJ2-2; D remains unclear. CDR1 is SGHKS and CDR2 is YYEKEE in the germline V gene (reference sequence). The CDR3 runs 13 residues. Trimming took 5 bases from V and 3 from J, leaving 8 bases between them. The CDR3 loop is CASSPRDTGELFF. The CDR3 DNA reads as TGTGCCAGCAGTCCTAGGGACACCGGGGAGCTGTTTTTT.

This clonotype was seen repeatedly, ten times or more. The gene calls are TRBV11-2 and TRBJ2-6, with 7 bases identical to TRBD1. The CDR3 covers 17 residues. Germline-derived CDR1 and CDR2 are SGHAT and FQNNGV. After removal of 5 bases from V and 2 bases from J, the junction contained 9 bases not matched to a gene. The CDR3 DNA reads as TGTGCCAGCAGCATCCTGACAGGGCAGGCTGGGGCCAACGTCCTGACTTTC. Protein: CASSILTGQAGANVLTF. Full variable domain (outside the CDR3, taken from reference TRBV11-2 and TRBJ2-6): EAGVAQSPRYKIIEKRQSVAFWCNPISGHATLYWYQQILGQGPKLLIQFQNNGVVDDSQLPKDRFSAERLKGVDSTLKIQPAKLEDSAVYLCASSILTGQAGANVLTFGAGSRLTVL.

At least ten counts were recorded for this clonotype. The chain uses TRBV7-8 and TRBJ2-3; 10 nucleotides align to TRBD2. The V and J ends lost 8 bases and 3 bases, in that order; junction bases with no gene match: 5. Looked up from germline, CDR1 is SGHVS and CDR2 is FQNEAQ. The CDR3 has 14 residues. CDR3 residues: CASLAGVGTDTQYF. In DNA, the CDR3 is TGTGCCAGCCTAGCGGGAGTCGGGACAGATACGCAGTATTTT.

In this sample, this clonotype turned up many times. CDR3 sequence: CASSLDQGDTEAFF. The CDR3 coding sequence is TGTGCCAGCTCACTGGATCAGGGCGACACTGAAGCTTTCTTT. The chain joins TRBV18 to TRBJ1-1; perhaps TRBD1 as D (5 bases). This CDR3 spans 14 amino acids. The V end lost 4 bases, the J end lost 3 bases, and 12 bases lay between the germline ends. From germline, CDR1 is KGHSH and CDR2 LQKENI. Together with reference TRBV18 and TRBJ1-1, the CDR3 gives the full variable domain: NAGVMQNPRHLVRRRGQEARLRCSPMKGHSHVYWYRQLPEEGLKFMVYLQKENIIDESGMPKERFSAEFPKEGPSILRIQQVVRGDSAAYFCASSLDQGDTEAFFGQGTRLTVV.